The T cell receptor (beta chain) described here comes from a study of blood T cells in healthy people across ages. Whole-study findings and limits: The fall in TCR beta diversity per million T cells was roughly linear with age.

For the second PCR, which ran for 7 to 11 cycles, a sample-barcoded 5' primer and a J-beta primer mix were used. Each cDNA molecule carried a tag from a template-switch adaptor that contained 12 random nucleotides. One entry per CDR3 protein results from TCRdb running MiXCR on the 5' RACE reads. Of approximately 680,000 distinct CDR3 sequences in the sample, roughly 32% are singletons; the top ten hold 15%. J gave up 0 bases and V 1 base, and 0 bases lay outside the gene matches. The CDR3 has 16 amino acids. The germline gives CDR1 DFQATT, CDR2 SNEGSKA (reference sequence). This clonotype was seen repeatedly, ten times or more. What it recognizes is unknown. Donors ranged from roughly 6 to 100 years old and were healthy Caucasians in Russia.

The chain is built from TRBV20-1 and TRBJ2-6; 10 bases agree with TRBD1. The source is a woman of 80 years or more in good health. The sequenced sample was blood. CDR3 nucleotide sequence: TGCAGTGCTAGAGGGACAGGGGGCTCTGGGGCCAACGTCCTGACTTTC. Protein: CSARGTGGSGANVLTF.